The clone carrying this TCR beta chain was counted a few times. Its cognate antigen is unknown. This entry belongs to a study of regulatory T cells in long-lasting Graves disease. Overall study results and limits: More public clonotypes were shared by persistent patients (2,741) than by new patients (about 970).

Regarding time point: newly diagnosed GD, antithyroid drugs for less than 3 months. PBMC-extracted RNA yielded the TCR library. V shed 8 bases and J shed 0 bases, with 13 bases lying between them. This CDR3 comprises 15 residues. The germline CDR1 and CDR2 sequences are LNHDA and SQIVND (reference sequence). Arm-PCR of CDR3 regions with iRepertoire HTBI primers generated TCR beta libraries. TCRdb fed the multiplex PCR reads into MiXCR, producing one record per CDR3 protein. The repertoire holds 440,000 or so distinct CDR3 sequences, with about 15% as singletons. These sequences were also reported in another study, on T cells in Graves' hyperthyroidism and ophthalmopathy.

The sample was peripheral blood mononuclear cells (PBMCs), taken at new diagnosis, from a patient treated with antithyroid drugs. The chain is built from TRBV19 and TRBJ2-2, with D possibly matching TRBD1 (6 bases). The origin of this receptor is a woman in her 30s with Graves disease. CDR3 bases: TGTGCCAGTTCACAGGGTAGAGCGAACACCGGGGAGCTGTTTTTT. It encodes CASSQGRANTGELFF. Variable domain in full (rest from reference TRBV19 and TRBJ2-2): DGGITQSPKYLFRKEGQNVTLSCEQNLNHDAMYWYRQDPGQGLRLIYYSQIVNDFQKGDIAEGYSVSREKKESFPLTVTSAQKNPTAFYLCASSQGRANTGELFFGEGSRLTVL.